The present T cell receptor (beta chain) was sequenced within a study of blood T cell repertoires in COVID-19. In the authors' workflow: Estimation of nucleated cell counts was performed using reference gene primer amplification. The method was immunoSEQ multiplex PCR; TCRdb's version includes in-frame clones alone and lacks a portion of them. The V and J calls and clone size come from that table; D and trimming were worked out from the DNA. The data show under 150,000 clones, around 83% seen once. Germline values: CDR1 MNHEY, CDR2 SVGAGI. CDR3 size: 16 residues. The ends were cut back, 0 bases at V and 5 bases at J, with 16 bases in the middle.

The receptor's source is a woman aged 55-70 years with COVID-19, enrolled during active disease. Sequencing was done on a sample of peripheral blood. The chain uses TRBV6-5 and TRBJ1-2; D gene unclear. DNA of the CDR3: TGTGCCAGCAGTTACTCTGGCGAGGGAAGAGGATATGGCTACACCTTC. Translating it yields CASSYSGEGRGYGYTF.